The rows below give T cell receptor beta chains drawn from one sample of a study of shared T cell receptors in the human thymus. Here immunoSEQ multiplex PCR was the method, and the copy in TCRdb shows in-frame clones only, minus some. The data contain about 500,000 clones, approximately 78% of them singletons. These data also featured in a second study, about human thymus T cells.

The sample was thymocytes. The receptors stem from a boy less than two years old with a congenital heart defect. CDR3s include the opening cysteine and the closing phenylalanine or tryptophan. The D gene is left open where the match is weak. The size field is filled for only some rows; it gives once, few, many or a size class.

clone_size	v_call	cdr3_length	j_call	d_call	cdr3_nt	cdr3_aa
.	TRBV27	13	TRBJ2-5	.	TGTGCCAGCAGTCCAACGAGGTTAGAGACCCAGTACTTC	CASSPTRLETQYF
.	TRBV25-1	12	TRBJ2-2	.	TGTGCCAGCAGTACTTTCACCGGGGAGCTGTTTTTT	CASSTFTGELFF
.	TRBV4-2	19	TRBJ2-7	TRBD2	TGTGCCAGCAGCCAAAGACTAGCGGGAGTGGGGAATAGCTCCTACGAGCAGTACTTC	CASSQRLAGVGNSSYEQYF
.	TRBV28	16	TRBJ2-7	TRBD1	TGTGCCAGCAGTTTATTGGGGACAGGGGACTCCTACGAGCAGTACTTC	CASSLLGTGDSYEQYF
few	TRBV7-2	14	TRBJ2-2	.	TGTGCCAGCAGCTTAAGGGCAGGGGCCGGGGAGCTGTTTTTT	CASSLRAGAGELFF
once	TRBV7-9	12	TRBJ1-5	.	TGTGCCAGCAGCCTCTCCAATCAGCCCCAGCATTTT	CASSLSNQPQHF
few	TRBV18	17	TRBJ2-7	TRBD1	TGTGCCAGCTCACCAGGGACAGGGGGTTTTACCCTCTACGAGCAGTACTTC	CASSPGTGGFTLYEQYF
.	TRBV28	15	TRBJ2-7	TRBD2	TGTGCCAGCAGTGAACCGGGACTAGCGTTGTACGAGCAGTACTTC	CASSEPGLALYEQYF
.	TRBV5-6	16	TRBJ2-1	TRBD2	TGTGCCACCCTTCTAGCGGGGAAGCCCTCTGGCAATGAGCAGTTCTTC	CATLLAGKPSGNEQFF
few	TRBV27	13	TRBJ1-3	TRBD1	TGTGCCAGCAGTACCCACAGGGGGGACACCATATATTTT	CASSTHRGDTIYF
.	TRBV5-1	14	TRBJ2-7	TRBD2	TGCGCCAGCAGTCCGGGACTAGCGGGAGTAGAGCAGTACTTC	CASSPGLAGVEQYF
.	TRBV15	17	TRBJ2-7	.	TGTGCCACCAGCAGAGATCCGGTACGGGGAAGCTCCTACGAGCAGTACTTC	CATSRDPVRGSSYEQYF
.	TRBV19	15	TRBJ2-1	TRBD2	TGTGCCAGTACGTTTCGGACTAGCCTATACAATGAGCAGTTCTTC	CASTFRTSLYNEQFF
.	TRBV4-2	16	TRBJ2-7	.	TGTGCCAGCAGCCAAGATACAGCAGATACTCCCTACGAGCAGTACTTC	CASSQDTADTPYEQYF
once	TRBV11-2	17	TRBJ2-7	TRBD2	TGTGCCAGCAGCTTAGACCCGGGACTAGCGGCCTCCTACGAGCAGTACTTC	CASSLDPGLAASYEQYF
.	TRBV6-6	16	TRBJ2-4	.	TGTGCCAGCAGTTACTCGACAGGCCTAGCCAAAAACATTCAGTACTTC	CASSYSTGLAKNIQYF
.	TRBV7-9	17	TRBJ2-2	TRBD1	TGTGCCAGCAGCGCCCGAGAAAGACAGGGGCGGACCGGGGAGCTGTTTTTT	CASSARERQGRTGELFF
.	TRBV5-1	17	TRBJ2-3	.	TGCGCCAGCATGAATCCGTTTAGCGGAGGCAGCACAGATACGCAGTATTTT	CASMNPFSGGSTDTQYF
few	TRBV19	12	TRBJ1-5	.	TGTGCCAGTAGTCCCGAGGGTGGGCCCCAGCATTTT	CASSPEGGPQHF
few	TRBV18	15	TRBJ1-3	TRBD1	TGTGCCAGCTCACCCGACAGGGCTGCTGGAAACACCATATATTTT	CASSPDRAAGNTIYF
once	TRBV5-8	15	TRBJ2-5	.	TGTGCCAGCACCTCGGTGTTGGAGCGGGAAGAGACCCAGTACTTC	CASTSVLEREETQYF
.	TRBV5-5	17	TRBJ2-7	TRBD2	TGTGCCAGCAGCGTGGGACTAGCGGGACCCTCCTCCTACGAGCAGTACTTC	CASSVGLAGPSSYEQYF
few	TRBV4-1	16	TRBJ2-2	TRBD2	TGCGCCAGCAGCCAAGGGCGAGCGGGAGGGACCGGGGAGCTGTTTTTT	CASSQGRAGGTGELFF
.	TRBV6-1	16	TRBJ1-5	TRBD1	TGTGCCAGCAGTGAACCTAGACAGGGGAGAGATCAGCCCCAGCATTTT	CASSEPRQGRDQPQHF
few	TRBV6-6	15	TRBJ2-7	.	TGTGCCAGCAGTGATAGGCGGTGCAGCTCCTACGAGCAGTACTTC	CASSDRRCSSYEQYF
.	TRBV6-1	12	TRBJ2-3	.	TGTGCCAGCAGTGCATTAGAGGATACGCAGTATTTT	CASSALEDTQYF
.	TRBV30	14	TRBJ1-6	TRBD1	TGTGCCTGGGGCAATAGGGGACAGAATTCACCCCTCCACTTT	CAWGNRGQNSPLHF
.	TRBV11-2	18	TRBJ2-1	.	TGTGCCAGCAGCTTAGATCGCGGTGGCGGGATGGCCTACAATGAGCAGTTCTTC	CASSLDRGGGMAYNEQFF